The 14 T cell receptor beta chains given below trace back to one sample, sequenced in a study of blood T cell repertoires in COVID-19. Using immunoSEQ multiplex PCR, the repertoire was profiled, and TCRdb retains in-frame clones only, with some absent. The sample consists of 200,000 or so clones, around 89% of them appearing once. Specimen: PBMCs or T cells enriched from blood (not recorded which). All receptors come from a woman in her late teens or twenties in a cohort exposed to, infected with or recovered from COVID-19 (not recorded which).

This clone was recorded only once. The chain has TRBV6-2 or TRBV6-3 and TRBJ2-7, with D possibly matching TRBD2 (6 bases). There are 13 residues in the CDR3. V lost 7 bases and J lost 4, with 14 bases in between. In germline, CDR1 is MNHEY, CDR2 SVGEGT. CDR3 residues: CASNPAGRYEQYF. CDR3 DNA sequence: TGTGCCAGCAACCCCGCGGGGCGTTACGAGCAGTACTTC.

On this clone: Because the CDR3 is missing its conserved closing phenylalanine or tryptophan, this is likely a read error. The chain is built from TRBV4-1 and TRBJ1-5; D remains ambiguous. The CDR3 sequence is 14 residues long. Germline V gives CDR1 MGHRA, CDR2 YSYEKL. Trimming removed 3 bases from V and 4 bases from J, with 10 bases in between. In DNA, the CDR3 is TGCGCCAGCAGCCATCAGACTCTAAATCAGCCCCAGCATCTT. This sequence encodes CASSHQTLNQPQHL.

The V gene is TRBV11-2, the J gene TRBJ2-7, with a tentative D call TRBD1 (7 bases). Germline assignment: CDR1 SGHAT and CDR2 FQNNGV. This CDR3 is built from 14 residues. Trimming stripped 4 bases from V and 2 bases from J, with 12 bases between. CDR3 nucleotide sequence: TGTGCCAGCAGCTCTACCAGGGGGGCCTACGAGCAGTACTTC. Translation gives CASSSTRGAYEQYF.

This clone was observed a few times. The chain uses TRBV6-1 and TRBJ2-5; maybe TRBD2 (5 bases). Germline lookup yields CDR1 MNHNS and CDR2 SASEGT. V lost 2 bases and J lost 5, with 12 bases in between. The CDR3 length is 14 residues. The CDR3 sequence: CASSEKERGETQYF. The CDR3 DNA reads as TGTGCCAGCAGTGAAAAGGAGCGCGGGGAGACCCAGTACTTC.

J is TRBJ2-1 and V is TRBV10-1, with TRBD2 identical over 10 bases. The CDR3 extends over 15 amino acids. CDR1 is WNHNN, CDR2 SYGVQD, per germline (reference sequence). Germline trimming cut 6 bases from V and 5 bases from J; bases unmatched to any gene: 7. The CDR3 spells CASRFLAGANNEQFF. The DNA of the CDR3 is TGCGCCAGCAGGTTCCTAGCGGGAGCTAACAATGAGCAGTTCTTC.

The V gene is TRBV24-1, the J gene TRBJ2-5; a weak D match, TRBD2 (8 bases). The V gene lost 4 bases and the J gene lost 1 base, with 18 bases spanning the gap. The V gene's germline CDR1 is KGHDR and CDR2 SFDVKD. The CDR3 loop spans 17 amino acids. In DNA, the CDR3 is TGTGCCACCAGTGACCCCACCGGGAGGGGGCCCCAAGAGACCCAGTACTTC. It translates to CATSDPTGRGPQETQYF.

V is TRBV7-9 and J is TRBJ2-3, with 9 positions matching TRBD2. CDR3 length: 17 amino acids. The V gene's germline CDR1 is SEHNR and CDR2 FQNEAQ (reference sequence). The trim removed 5 bases at V and 4 bases at J, leaving 13 bases unmatched. CDR3 loop: CASSLPPGTSRSDTQYF. CDR3 nucleotides: TGTGCCAGCAGCCTTCCTCCTGGGACTAGCAGATCAGATACGCAGTATTTT.

This sequence joins TRBV5-1 and TRBJ2-3; perhaps TRBD2 as D (7 bases). CDR3 length: 14 amino acids. Germline V gives CDR1 SGHRS, CDR2 YFSETQ. Trimming removed 5 bases at V and 3 bases at J, with 13 bases between. CDR3 DNA sequence: TGCGCCAGCAGGGCCGGGGGGCAGACAGATACGCAGTATTTT. It specifies CASRAGGQTDTQYF.

The gene calls are TRBV4-1 and TRBJ1-2; 7 nucleotides agree with TRBD1. Germline V gives CDR1 MGHRA, CDR2 YSYEKL. The CDR3 runs 14 residues. J lost 4 bases, V lost 3 bases, and 5 bases had no gene match. The CDR3 DNA sequence: TGCGCCAGCAGCCACGCCGGACAGGCCTATGGCTACACCTTC. Translated: CASSHAGQAYGYTF.

The CDR3 DNA follows: TGTGCCAGCAGTTTGGACGGGGTCTCCTACGAGCAGTACTTC. Its translation is CASSLDGVSYEQYF. V gene TRBV27 combines with J gene TRBJ2-7; possibly TRBD2 for D (5 bases). Germline V gene sequence: CDR1 MNHEY, CDR2 SMNVEV (reference sequence). The CDR3 is 14 amino acids. V shed 3 bases and J shed 0 bases, with 9 bases lying between them.

The chain carries TRBV7-2 and TRBJ2-3; D gene unclear. V was trimmed by 7 bases and J by 0 bases, leaving 11 bases between them. Germline V gene lookup returns CDR1 SGHTA and CDR2 FQGNSA. The CDR3 runs to 14 residues. The CDR3 DNA reads as TGTGCCAGCAAACCCGGTTGGAGCACAGATACGCAGTATTTT. It encodes CASKPGWSTDTQYF.

This chain joins TRBV7-9 and TRBJ2-1, with D maybe TRBD2 (5 bases). Per the germline V gene, CDR1 is SEHNR and CDR2 is FQNEAQ (reference sequence). V shed 7 bases and J shed 2 bases, with 12 bases lying between them. The CDR3 totals 14 residues. The CDR3 loop reads CASTERSPYNEQFF. The CDR3 coding sequence is TGTGCCAGCACCGAGCGGAGCCCCTACAATGAGCAGTTCTTC.

V gene TRBV2 combines with J gene TRBJ1-1; D not certain. CDR1 is SNHLY, CDR2 FYNNEI, per germline. This CDR3 region has 13 residues. Trimming took 6 bases from V and 6 from J, leaving 14 bases between them. CDR3 DNA: TGTGCCAGCAGGGCCAACCAGGAATCTGAAGCTTTCTTT. Its translation: CASRANQESEAFF. Based on the CDR3 plus reference TRBV2 and TRBJ1-1, the full variable domain is EPEVTQTPSHQVTQMGQEVILRCVPISNHLYFYWYRQILGQKVEFLVSFYNNEISEKSEIFDDQFSVERPDGSNFTLKIRSTKLEDSAMYFCASRANQESEAFFGQGTRLTVV.

J is TRBJ2-1 and V is TRBV11-3, with TRBD1 matching 8 bases. The CDR3 totals 13 residues. Trimming cost V 4 bases and J 5 bases; bases outside gene matches: 1. Germline V lookup: CDR1 SGHNT, CDR2 YENEEA. The CDR3 bases are TGTGCCAGCAGCTCAGGGGGCAACAATGAGCAGTTCTTC. This codes for CASSSGGNNEQFF. The variable domain in full, completed from reference TRBV11-3 and TRBJ2-1, reads EAGVVQSPRYKIIEKKQPVAFWCNPISGHNTLYWYLQNLGQGPELLIRYENEEAVDDSQLPKDRFSAERLKGVDSTLKIQPAELGDSAVYLCASSSGGNNEQFFGPGTRLTVL.